This is a list of T cell receptor beta chains from one sample in a study of human T cells and chemical hapten exposure. TCRdb used MiXCR to reprocess the RACE reads, holding one entry per CDR3 protein. The repertoire holds around 33,000 distinct CDR3 sequences, around 10% seen once, with more than 1.5% in the top ten. Sample: whole blood, taken in connection with sensitization to the hapten diphenylcyclopropenone (DPC). The receptor set was obtained from a woman aged 40 to 49 with alopecia areata. Some clones in this sample may be carry-over from other donors' samples. Both conserved end residues are part of each CDR3. The D gene is left open where the match is weak. Rows give clone size only sometimes, using once, few, many, or a class for an expanded clone.

NA	TRBV29-1	many	TRBJ2-7	CSVDAGNEQYF	TGCAGCGTTGACGCGGGGAACGAGCAGTACTTC
TRBD2	TRBV20-1	NA	TRBJ2-1	CSATSSGRAYNEQFF	TGCAGTGCTACTTCTAGCGGGAGGGCCTACAATGAGCAGTTCTTC
NA	TRBV11-2	many	TRBJ1-4	CASSLQALNEKLFF	TGTGCCAGCAGCCTACAGGCCCTTAATGAAAAACTGTTTTTT
TRBD1	TRBV12-3/TRBV12-4	NA	TRBJ2-1	CASSLGTGAYNEQFF	TGTGCCAGCAGTTTGGGGACAGGGGCCTACAATGAGCAGTTCTTC
TRBD1	TRBV2	few	TRBJ2-3	CAGTGQGVRDTQYF	TGTGCCGGGACCGGACAGGGCGTGAGAGATACGCAGTATTTT
NA	TRBV30	few	TRBJ1-5	CAWRGQGNQPQHF	TGTGCCTGGAGGGGGCAGGGCAATCAGCCCCAGCATTTT
NA	TRBV7-9	many	TRBJ2-2	CASSPLRGTATGELFF	TGTGCCAGCAGCCCCCTACGCGGGACGGCTACCGGGGAGCTGTTTTTT
TRBD1	TRBV7-9	NA	TRBJ1-2	CASSSTDRDGYTF	TGTGCCAGCAGCTCTACGGACAGGGACGGCTACACCTTC
NA	TRBV24-1	NA	TRBJ2-5	CATSPLGGETQYF	TGTGCCACCAGTCCGTTGGGTGGTGAGACCCAGTACTTC
NA	TRBV28	few	TRBJ2-1	CASSPGGTSYYNEQFF	TGTGCCAGCAGTCCTGGAGGGACGTCCTATTACAATGAGCAGTTCTTC
NA	TRBV6-2/TRBV6-3	NA	TRBJ2-3	CASSPADTQYF	TGTGCCAGCAGCCCAGCGGATACGCAGTATTTT
TRBD1	TRBV6-5	many	TRBJ1-1	CASSSAGTGGPEAFF	TGTGCCAGCAGTTCGGCCGGGACAGGGGGACCTGAAGCTTTCTTT
NA	TRBV21-1	many	TRBJ2-7	CATLLRDRGGEQYF	TGTGCCACCCTACTCCGGGACAGGGGAGGAGAGCAGTACTTC
TRBD1	TRBV15	NA	TRBJ1-2	CATSSRRTGEGYTF	TGTGCCACCAGCAGCCGCCGGACAGGAGAAGGCTACACCTTC
NA	TRBV20-1	many	TRBJ1-3	CSATRGLYSGNTIYF	TGCAGTGCTACTAGGGGACTATACTCTGGAAACACCATATATTTT
TRBD2	TRBV3-1	many	TRBJ2-3	CASSQTSGSGTDTQYF	TGTGCCAGCAGCCAGACTAGCGGGAGTGGCACAGATACGCAGTATTTT
NA	TRBV7-9	NA	TRBJ2-2	CASSFTGELFF	TGTGCCAGCAGCTTCACCGGGGAGCTGTTTTTT
TRBD2	TRBV6-2/TRBV6-3	NA	TRBJ2-7	CASSSSSGAYEQYF	TGTGCCAGCAGTTCCTCTAGCGGGGCCTACGAGCAGTACTTC
NA	TRBV6-5	many	TRBJ1-2	CASSYSGLANYGYTF	TGTGCCAGCAGTTACTCAGGTTTAGCTAACTATGGCTACACCTTC
NA	TRBV18	few	TRBJ1-1	CASSPWDPERGEAFF	TGTGCCAGCTCACCCTGGGACCCCGAAAGGGGTGAAGCTTTCTTT
NA	TRBV6-2/TRBV6-3	many	TRBJ2-2	CASSYGGDGELFF	TGTGCCAGCAGTTACGGTGGGGACGGGGAGCTGTTTTTT
TRBD1	TRBV28	NA	TRBJ2-6	CASTPQGADGANVLTF	TGTGCCAGTACCCCCCAGGGGGCGGATGGGGCCAACGTCCTGACTTTC